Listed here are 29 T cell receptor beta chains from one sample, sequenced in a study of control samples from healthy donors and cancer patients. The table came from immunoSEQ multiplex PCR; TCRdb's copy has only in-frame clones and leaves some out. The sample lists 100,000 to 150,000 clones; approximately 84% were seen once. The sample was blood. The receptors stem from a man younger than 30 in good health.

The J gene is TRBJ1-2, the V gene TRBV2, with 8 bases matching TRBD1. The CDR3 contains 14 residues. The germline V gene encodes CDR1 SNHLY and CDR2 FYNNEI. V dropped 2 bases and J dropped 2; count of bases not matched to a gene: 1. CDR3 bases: TGTGCCAGCAGTGAAAGACAGGGGAACTATGGCTACACCTTC. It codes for CASSERQGNYGYTF. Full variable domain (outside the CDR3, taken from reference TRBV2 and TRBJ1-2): EPEVTQTPSHQVTQMGQEVILRCVPISNHLYFYWYRQILGQKVEFLVSFYNNEISEKSEIFDDQFSVERPDGSNFTLKIRSTKLEDSAMYFCASSERQGNYGYTFGSGTRLTVV.

As DNA, the CDR3 is TGCGCCAGCAGCTCGTCTTTACAGGGGGTTGAAACTGAAGCTTTCTTT. Its protein product is CASSSSLQGVETEAFF. This chain joins TRBV5-1 and TRBJ1-1; 8 positions match TRBD1. The CDR3 spans 16 residues. The V gene's germline CDR1 is SGHRS and CDR2 YFSETQ. J lost 5 bases, V lost 3 bases, and 12 bases had no gene match.

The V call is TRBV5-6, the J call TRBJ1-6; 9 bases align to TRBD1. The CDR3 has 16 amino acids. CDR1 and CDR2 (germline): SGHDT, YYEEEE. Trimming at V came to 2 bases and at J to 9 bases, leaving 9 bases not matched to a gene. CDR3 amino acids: CASSLLDRGFTSPLHF. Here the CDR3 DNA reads TGTGCCAGCAGCTTATTGGACAGGGGCTTTACTTCACCCCTCCACTTT.

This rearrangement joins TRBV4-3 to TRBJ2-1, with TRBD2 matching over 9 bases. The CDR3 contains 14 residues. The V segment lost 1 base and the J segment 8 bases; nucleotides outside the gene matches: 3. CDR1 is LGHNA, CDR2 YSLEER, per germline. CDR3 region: CASSQVSGSYEQFF. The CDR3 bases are TGCGCCAGCAGCCAAGTTAGCGGGAGCTATGAGCAGTTCTTC.

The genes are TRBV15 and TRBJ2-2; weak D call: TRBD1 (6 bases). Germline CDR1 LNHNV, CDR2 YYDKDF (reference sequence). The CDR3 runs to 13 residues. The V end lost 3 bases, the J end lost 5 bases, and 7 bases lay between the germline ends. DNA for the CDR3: TGTGCCACCAGCAGCAGGGGTACCGGGGAGCTGTTTTTT. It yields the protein CATSSRGTGELFF.

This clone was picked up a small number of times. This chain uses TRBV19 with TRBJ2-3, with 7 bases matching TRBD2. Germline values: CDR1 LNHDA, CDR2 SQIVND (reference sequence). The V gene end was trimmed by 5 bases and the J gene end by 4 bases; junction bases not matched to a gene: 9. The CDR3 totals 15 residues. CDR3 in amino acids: CASSLGAGAPDTQYF. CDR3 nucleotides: TGTGCCAGTAGTCTAGGGGCGGGAGCTCCAGATACGCAGTATTTT.

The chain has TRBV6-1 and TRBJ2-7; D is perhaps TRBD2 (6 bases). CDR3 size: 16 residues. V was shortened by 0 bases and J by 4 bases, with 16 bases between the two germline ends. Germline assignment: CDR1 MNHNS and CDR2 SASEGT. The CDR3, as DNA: TGTGCCAGCAGTGAAGCGCTGGCGGGACCCCCTTACGAGCAGTACTTC. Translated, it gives CASSEALAGPPYEQYF.

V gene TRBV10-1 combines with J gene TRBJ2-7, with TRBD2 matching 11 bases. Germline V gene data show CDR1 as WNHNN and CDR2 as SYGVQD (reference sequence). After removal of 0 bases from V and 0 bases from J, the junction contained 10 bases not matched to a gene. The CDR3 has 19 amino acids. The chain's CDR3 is CASSESILGLAVRSYEQYF. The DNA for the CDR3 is TGCGCCAGCAGTGAGTCGATTTTGGGACTAGCGGTCCGCTCCTACGAGCAGTACTTC.

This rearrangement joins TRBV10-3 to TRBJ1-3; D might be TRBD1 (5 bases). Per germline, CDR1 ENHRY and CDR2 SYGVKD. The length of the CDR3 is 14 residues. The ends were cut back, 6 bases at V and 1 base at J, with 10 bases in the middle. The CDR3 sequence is CAISRDTSGNTIYF. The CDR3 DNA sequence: TGTGCCATCAGCAGGGATACTTCTGGAAACACCATATATTTT.

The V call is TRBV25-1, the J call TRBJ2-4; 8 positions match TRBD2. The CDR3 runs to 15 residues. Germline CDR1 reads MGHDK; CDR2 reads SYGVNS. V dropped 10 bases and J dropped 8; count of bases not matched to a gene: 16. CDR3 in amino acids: CATGDSGKSRDIQYF. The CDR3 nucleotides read TGTGCCACCGGGGATAGCGGGAAGTCTAGGGACATTCAGTACTTC.

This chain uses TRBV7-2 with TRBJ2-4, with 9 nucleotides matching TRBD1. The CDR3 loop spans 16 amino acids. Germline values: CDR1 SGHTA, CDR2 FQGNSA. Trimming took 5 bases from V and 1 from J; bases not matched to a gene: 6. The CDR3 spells CASSGGGTGAKNIQYF. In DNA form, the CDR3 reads TGTGCCAGCAGCGGCGGCGGGACAGGGGCCAAAAACATTCAGTACTTC.

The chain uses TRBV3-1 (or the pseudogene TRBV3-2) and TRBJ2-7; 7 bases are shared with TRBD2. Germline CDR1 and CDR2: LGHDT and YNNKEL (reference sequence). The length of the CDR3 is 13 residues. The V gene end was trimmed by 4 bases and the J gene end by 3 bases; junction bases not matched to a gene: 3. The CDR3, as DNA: TGTGCCAGCAGCCTCCGCGGGAGCTACGAGCAGTACTTC. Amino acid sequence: CASSLRGSYEQYF.

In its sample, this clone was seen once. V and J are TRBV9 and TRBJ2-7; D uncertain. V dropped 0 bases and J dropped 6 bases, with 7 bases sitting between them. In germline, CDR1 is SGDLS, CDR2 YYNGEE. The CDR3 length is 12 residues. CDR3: CASSVEGGEQYF. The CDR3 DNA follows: TGTGCCAGCAGCGTAGAGGGTGGCGAGCAGTACTTC.

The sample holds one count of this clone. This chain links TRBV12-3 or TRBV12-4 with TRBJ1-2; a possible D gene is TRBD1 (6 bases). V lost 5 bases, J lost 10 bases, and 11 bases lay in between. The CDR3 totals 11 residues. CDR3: CASSIGQIYTF. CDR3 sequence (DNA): TGTGCCAGCAGTATTGGACAGATCTACACCTTC.

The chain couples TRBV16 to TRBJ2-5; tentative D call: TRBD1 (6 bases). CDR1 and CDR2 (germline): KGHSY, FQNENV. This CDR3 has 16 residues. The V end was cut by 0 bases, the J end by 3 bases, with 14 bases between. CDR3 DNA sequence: TGTGCCAGCAGCCAATCGTTTGAGAGGGGGAAAGAGACCCAGTACTTC. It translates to CASSQSFERGKETQYF. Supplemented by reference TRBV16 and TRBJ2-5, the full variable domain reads GEEVAQTPKHLVRGEGQKAKLYCAPIKGHSYVFWYQQVLKNEFKFLISFQNENVFDETGMPKERFSAKCLPNSPCSLEIQATKLEDSAVYFCASSQSFERGKETQYFGPGTRLLVL.

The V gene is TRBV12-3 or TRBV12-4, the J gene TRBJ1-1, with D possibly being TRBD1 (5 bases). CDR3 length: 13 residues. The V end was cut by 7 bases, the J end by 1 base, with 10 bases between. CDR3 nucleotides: TGTGCCAGCACCGCCACAGGGAACACTGAAGCTTTCTTT. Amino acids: CASTATGNTEAFF.

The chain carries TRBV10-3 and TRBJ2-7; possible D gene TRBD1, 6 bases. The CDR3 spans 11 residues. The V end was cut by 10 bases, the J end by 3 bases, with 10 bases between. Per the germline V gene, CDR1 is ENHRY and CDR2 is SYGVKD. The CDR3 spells CATVDSYEQYF. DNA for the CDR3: TGTGCCACCGTGGACAGCTACGAGCAGTACTTC.

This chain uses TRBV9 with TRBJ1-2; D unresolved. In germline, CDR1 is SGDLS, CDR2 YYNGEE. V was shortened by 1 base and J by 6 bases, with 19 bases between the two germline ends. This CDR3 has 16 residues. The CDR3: CASSVLGWEGRDGYTF. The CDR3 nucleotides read TGTGCCAGCAGCGTATTGGGATGGGAGGGAAGGGATGGCTACACCTTC.

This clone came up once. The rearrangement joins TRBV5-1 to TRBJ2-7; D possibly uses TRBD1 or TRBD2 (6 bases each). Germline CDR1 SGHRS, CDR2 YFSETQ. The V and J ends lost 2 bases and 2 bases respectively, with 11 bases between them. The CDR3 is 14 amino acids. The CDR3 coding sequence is TGCGCCAGCAGCTTCAAGGGGGGAGCCTACGAGCAGTACTTC. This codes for CASSFKGGAYEQYF. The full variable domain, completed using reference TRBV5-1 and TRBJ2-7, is KAGVTQTPRYLIKTRGQQVTLSCSPISGHRSVSWYQQTPGQGLQFLFEYFSETQRNKGNFPGRFSGRQFSNSRSEMNVSTLELGDSALYLCASSFKGGAYEQYFGPGTRLTVT.

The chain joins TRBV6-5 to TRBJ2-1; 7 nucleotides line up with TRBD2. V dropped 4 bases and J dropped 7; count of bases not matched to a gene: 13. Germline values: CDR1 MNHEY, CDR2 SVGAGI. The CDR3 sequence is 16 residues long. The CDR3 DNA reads TGTGCCAGCAGTTCCCAGCCGGGACTACCTACTAATGAGCAGTTCTTC. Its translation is CASSSQPGLPTNEQFF.

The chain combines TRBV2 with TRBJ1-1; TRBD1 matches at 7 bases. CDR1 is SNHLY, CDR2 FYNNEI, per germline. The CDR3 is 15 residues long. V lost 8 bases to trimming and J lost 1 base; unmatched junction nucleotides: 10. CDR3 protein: CASLDRSTPNTEAFF. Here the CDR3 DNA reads TGTGCCAGCCTGGACAGGTCGACTCCGAACACTGAAGCTTTCTTT.

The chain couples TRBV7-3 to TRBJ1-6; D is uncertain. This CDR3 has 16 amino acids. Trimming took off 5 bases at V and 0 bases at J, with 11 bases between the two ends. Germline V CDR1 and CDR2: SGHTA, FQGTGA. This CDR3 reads CASSLQPSSYNSPLHF. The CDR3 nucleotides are TGTGCCAGCAGCCTACAGCCGAGCTCCTATAATTCACCCCTCCACTTT. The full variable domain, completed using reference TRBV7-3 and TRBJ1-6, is GAGVSQTPSNKVTEKGKYVELRCDPISGHTALYWYRQSLGQGPEFLIYFQGTGAADDSGLPNDRFFAVRPEGSVSTLKIQRTERGDSAVYLCASSLQPSSYNSPLHFGNGTRLTVT.

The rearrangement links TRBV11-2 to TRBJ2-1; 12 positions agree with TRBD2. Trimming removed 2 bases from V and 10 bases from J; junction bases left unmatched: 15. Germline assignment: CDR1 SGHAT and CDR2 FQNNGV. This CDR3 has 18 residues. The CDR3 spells CASSLSLTSGRTLMEQFF. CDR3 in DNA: TGTGCCAGCAGCTTATCCTTAACTAGCGGGAGGACCCTAATGGAGCAGTTCTTC.

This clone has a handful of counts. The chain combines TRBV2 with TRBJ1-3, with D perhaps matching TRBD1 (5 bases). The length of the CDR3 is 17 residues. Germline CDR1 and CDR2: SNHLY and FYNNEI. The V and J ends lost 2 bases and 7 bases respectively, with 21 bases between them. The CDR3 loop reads CASSEFVSRDTVNTIYF. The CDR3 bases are TGTGCCAGCAGTGAATTCGTCTCCAGGGATACTGTCAACACCATATATTTT.

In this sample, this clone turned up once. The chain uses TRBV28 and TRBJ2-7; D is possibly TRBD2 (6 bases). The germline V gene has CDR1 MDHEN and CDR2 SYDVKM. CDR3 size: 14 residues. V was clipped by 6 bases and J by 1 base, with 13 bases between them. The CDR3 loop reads CASRGGSVSYEQYF. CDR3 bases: TGTGCCAGCAGGGGGGGTAGCGTTTCCTACGAGCAGTACTTC.

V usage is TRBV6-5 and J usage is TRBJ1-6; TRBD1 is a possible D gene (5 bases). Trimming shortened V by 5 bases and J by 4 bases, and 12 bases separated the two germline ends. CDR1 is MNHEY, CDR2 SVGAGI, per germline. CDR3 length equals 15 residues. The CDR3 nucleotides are TGTGCCAGCAGTCCTGACAGTCCTTATAATTCACCCCTCCACTTT. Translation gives CASSPDSPYNSPLHF.

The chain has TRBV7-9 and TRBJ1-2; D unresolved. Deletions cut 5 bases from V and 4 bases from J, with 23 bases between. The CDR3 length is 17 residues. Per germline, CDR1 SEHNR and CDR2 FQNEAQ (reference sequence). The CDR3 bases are TGTGCCAGCAGCGTTTCAGAAACTTCCCTATCACCCTATGGCTACACCTTC. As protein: CASSVSETSLSPYGYTF.

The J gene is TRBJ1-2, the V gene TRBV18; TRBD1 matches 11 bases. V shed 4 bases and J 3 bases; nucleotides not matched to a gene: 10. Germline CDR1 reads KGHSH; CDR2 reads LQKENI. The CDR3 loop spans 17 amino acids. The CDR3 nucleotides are TGTGCCAGCTCACTAATTCCGGGACAGGGGGAATACTATGGCTACACCTTC. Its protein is CASSLIPGQGEYYGYTF.

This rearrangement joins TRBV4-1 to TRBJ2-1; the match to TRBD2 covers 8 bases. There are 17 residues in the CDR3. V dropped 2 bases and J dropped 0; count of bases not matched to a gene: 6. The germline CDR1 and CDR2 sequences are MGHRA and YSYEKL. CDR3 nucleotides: TGCGCCAGCAGCCAAATTTGGCGGGGGGCCTCCTACAATGAGCAGTTCTTC. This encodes CASSQIWRGASYNEQFF.